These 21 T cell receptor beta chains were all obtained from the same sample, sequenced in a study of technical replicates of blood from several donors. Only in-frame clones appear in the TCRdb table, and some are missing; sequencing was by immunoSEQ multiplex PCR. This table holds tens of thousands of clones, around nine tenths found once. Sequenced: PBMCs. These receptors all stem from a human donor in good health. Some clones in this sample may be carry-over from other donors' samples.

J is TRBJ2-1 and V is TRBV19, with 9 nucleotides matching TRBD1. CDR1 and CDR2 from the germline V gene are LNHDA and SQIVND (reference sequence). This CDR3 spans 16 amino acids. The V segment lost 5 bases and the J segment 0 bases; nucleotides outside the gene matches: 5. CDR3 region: CASSGGQGTSYNEQFF. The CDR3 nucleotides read TGTGCCAGTAGTGGAGGACAGGGGACCTCCTACAATGAGCAGTTCTTC.

The CDR3 region has the DNA TGCAGCGTTGGCAAGGGGGCGGGGGGTGAGACCCAGTACTTC. This encodes CSVGKGAGGETQYF. V gene TRBV29-1 combines with J gene TRBJ2-5; D possibly corresponds to TRBD2 (8 bases). Trimming cost V 4 bases and J 5 bases, with 17 bases left between them. Looked up from germline, CDR1 is SQVTM and CDR2 is ANQGSEA. The CDR3 is made up of 14 amino acids.

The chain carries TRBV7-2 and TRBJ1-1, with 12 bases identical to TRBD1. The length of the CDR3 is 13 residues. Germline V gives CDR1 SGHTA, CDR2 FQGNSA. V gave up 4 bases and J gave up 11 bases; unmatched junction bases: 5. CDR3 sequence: CASSSGTGGAAFF. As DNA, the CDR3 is TGTGCCAGCAGCTCCGGGACAGGGGGCGCCGCTTTCTTT.

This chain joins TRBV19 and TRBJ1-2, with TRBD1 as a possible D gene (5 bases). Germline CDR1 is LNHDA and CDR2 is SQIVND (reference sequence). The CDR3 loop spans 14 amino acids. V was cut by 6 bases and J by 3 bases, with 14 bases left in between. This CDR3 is CASSLGPGDYGYTF. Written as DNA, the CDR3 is TGTGCCAGTAGCCTCGGGCCGGGGGACTATGGCTACACCTTC.

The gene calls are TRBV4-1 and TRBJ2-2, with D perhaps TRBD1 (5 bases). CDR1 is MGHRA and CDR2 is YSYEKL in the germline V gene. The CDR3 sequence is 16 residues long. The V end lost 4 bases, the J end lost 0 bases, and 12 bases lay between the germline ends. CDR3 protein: CASSPRVNPNTGELFF. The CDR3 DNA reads TGCGCCAGCAGCCCCAGGGTCAACCCGAACACCGGGGAGCTGTTTTTT.

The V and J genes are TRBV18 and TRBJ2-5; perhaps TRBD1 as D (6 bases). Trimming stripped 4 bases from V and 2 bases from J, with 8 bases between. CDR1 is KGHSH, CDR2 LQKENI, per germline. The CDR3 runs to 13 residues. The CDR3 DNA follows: TGTGCCAGCTCACAAGGACAGCAAGAGACCCAGTACTTC. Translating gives CASSQGQQETQYF.

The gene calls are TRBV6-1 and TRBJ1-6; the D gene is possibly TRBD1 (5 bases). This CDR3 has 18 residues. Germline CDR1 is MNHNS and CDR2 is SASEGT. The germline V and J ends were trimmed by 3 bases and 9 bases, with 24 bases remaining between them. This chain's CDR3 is CASSELRQPWVRISPLHF. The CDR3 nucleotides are TGTGCCAGCAGTGAGCTACGACAGCCATGGGTCCGGATTTCACCCCTCCACTTT.

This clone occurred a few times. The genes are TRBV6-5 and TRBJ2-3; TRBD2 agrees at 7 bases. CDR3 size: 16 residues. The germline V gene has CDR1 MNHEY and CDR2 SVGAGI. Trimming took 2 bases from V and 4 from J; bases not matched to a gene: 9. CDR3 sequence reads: CASSYGAGESSDTQYF. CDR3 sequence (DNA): TGTGCCAGCAGTTACGGGGCGGGAGAATCATCAGATACGCAGTATTTT.

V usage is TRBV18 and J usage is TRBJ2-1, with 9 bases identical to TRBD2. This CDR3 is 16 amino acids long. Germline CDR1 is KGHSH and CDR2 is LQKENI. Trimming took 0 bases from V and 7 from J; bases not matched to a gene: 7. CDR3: CASSPPSGLALNEQFF. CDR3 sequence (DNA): TGTGCCAGCTCACCACCATCCGGACTAGCGTTGAATGAGCAGTTCTTC.

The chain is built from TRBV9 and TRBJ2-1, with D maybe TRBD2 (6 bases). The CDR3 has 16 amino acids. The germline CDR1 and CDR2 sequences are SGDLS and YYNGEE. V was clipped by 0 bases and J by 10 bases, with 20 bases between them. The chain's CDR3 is CASSVAYGLGGEEQFF. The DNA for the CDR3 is TGTGCCAGCAGCGTAGCATATGGGTTGGGCGGGGAAGAGCAGTTCTTC.

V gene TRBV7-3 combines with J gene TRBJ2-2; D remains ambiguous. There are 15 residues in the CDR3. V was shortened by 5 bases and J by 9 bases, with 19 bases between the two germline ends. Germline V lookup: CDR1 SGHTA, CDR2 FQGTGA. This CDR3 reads CASSATVSFSRELFF. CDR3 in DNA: TGTGCCAGCAGCGCAACGGTCTCTTTCTCCAGGGAGCTGTTTTTT.

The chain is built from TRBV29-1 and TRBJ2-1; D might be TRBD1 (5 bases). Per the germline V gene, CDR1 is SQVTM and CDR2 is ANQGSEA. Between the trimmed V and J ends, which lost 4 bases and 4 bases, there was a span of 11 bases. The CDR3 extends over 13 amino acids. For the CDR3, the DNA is TGCAGCGTTGGTAGGGGTGATTACAATGAGCAGTTCTTC. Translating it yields CSVGRGDYNEQFF.

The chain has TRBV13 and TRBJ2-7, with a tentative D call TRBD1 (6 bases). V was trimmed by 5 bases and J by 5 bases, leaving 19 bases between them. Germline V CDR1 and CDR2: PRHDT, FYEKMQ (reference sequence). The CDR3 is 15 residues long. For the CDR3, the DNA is TGTGCCAGCAGCCGGGGTGACAGGACCATCAACGAGCAGTACTTC. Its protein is CASSRGDRTINEQYF.

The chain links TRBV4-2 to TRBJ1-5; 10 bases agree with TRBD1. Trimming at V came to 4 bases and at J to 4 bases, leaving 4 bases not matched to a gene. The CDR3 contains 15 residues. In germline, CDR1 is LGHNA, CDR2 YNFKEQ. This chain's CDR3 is CASSPGTGDNQPQHF. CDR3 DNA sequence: TGTGCCAGCAGCCCCGGGACAGGGGATAATCAGCCCCAGCATTTT.

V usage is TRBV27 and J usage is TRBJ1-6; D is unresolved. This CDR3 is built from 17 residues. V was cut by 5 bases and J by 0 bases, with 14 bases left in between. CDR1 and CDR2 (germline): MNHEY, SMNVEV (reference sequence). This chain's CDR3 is CASSPYGESSYNSPLHF. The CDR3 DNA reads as TGTGCCAGCAGTCCTTATGGGGAGAGCTCCTATAATTCACCCCTCCACTTT.

The CDR3 spells CASSVGIAGSSYNEQFF. DNA of the CDR3: TGTGCCAGCAGCGTAGGGATAGCGGGGTCCTCCTACAATGAGCAGTTCTTC. The genes are TRBV9 and TRBJ2-1; 8 bases line up with TRBD2. The germline V gene has CDR1 SGDLS and CDR2 YYNGEE. The CDR3 has 17 residues. With 0 bases clipped from V and 0 bases from J, the junction kept 5 bases outside the gene matches.

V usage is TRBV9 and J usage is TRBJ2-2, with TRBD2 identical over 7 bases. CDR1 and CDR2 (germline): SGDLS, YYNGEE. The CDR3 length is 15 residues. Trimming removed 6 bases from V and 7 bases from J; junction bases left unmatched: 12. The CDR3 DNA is TGTGCCAGCACCCCCCTAGCGGAAGTGAGCGGGGAGCTGTTTTTT. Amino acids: CASTPLAEVSGELFF.

The CDR3 DNA follows: TGTGCCAGCAGCGTACAAACCGGGTCCGGAAACACCATATATTTT. It translates to CASSVQTGSGNTIYF. The rearrangement joins TRBV9 to TRBJ1-3; D is undetermined. This CDR3 contains 15 residues. V was pared by 1 base and J by 4 bases, with 12 bases between. Germline loops: CDR1 SGDLS, CDR2 YYNGEE.

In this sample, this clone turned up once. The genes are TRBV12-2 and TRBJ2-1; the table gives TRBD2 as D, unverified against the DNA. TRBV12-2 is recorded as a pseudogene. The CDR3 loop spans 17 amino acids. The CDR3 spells CASRPAGLAGGARSSFF. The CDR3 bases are TGTGCAAGTCGCCCGGCGGGACTAGCGGGAGGAGCACGGAGCTCGTTCTTC.

The CDR3 bases are TGTGCCATCAGTGACATGGCCGAGCAGTACTTC. Translation: CAISDMAEQYF. The V call is TRBV10-3, the J call TRBJ2-7; D remains unclear. V was trimmed by 3 bases and J by 6 bases, leaving 6 bases between them. Per germline, CDR1 ENHRY and CDR2 SYGVKD. The CDR3 sequence is 11 residues long.

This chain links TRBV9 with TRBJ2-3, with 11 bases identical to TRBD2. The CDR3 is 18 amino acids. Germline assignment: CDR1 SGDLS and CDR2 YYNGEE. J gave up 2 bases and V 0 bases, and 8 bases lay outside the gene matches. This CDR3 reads CASSVGGSGGAVTDTQYF. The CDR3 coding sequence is TGTGCCAGCAGCGTAGGTGGTAGCGGGGGGGCGGTCACAGATACGCAGTATTTT.